This TCR beta chain was observed in a study of blood T cells in healthy people across ages. This clonotype occurred many times. Germline trimming cut 0 bases from V and 2 bases from J; bases unmatched to any gene: 7. Germline V lookup: CDR1 KGHSH, CDR2 LQKENI. This CDR3 has 17 residues. Then a second PCR, running about 6 to 12 cycles, was carried out with a sample-barcoded 5' primer and a J-beta primer mix. Each CDR3 protein is one row after TCRdb ran MiXCR on the 5' RACE reads. The table has just under 900,000 distinct CDR3 sequences, around 26% seen once; the top ten hold roughly 17%. The sample taken for sequencing was blood. The genes are TRBV18 and TRBJ2-5; 9 nucleotides line up with TRBD2. The TCR originated in an elderly woman in good health. The CDR3 nucleotides are TGTGCCAGCTCACCACCTTCACGACTAGCGGATCAAGAGACCCAGTACTTC. Translating it yields CASSPPSRLADQETQYF.